The 27 T cell receptor beta chains given below trace back to one sample, sequenced in a study of human T cells and chemical hapten exposure. Each CDR3 protein is one row after TCRdb ran MiXCR on the RACE reads. The sample contains some 400,000 distinct CDR3 sequences, about 4.8% of which appear only once. As for time point: patch test 1, 2 weeks after DPC sensitization. Documented treatment: therapeutic diphenylcyclopropenone sensitization with weekly scalp DPC. This specimen was whole blood, taken in connection with sensitization to the hapten diphenylcyclopropenone (DPC). The receptor set was obtained from a woman aged 50 to 60 with alopecia areata. Some clones in this sample may be carry-over from other donors' samples.

The table lists this clonotype with a few counts. The chain employs TRBV10-3 and TRBJ2-5; D is unresolved. Trimming removed 2 bases at V and 4 bases at J, with 11 bases between. In germline, CDR1 is ENHRY, CDR2 SYGVKD. This CDR3 contains 14 residues. For the CDR3, the DNA is TGTGCCATCAGTGAGGGCTCAGTTCCAGAGACCCAGTACTTC. Protein: CAISEGSVPETQYF.

The sample holds many counts of this clonotype. This chain connects TRBV12-3 or TRBV12-4 to TRBJ1-2; tentatively, D is TRBD1 (6 bases). Trimming removed 3 bases from V and 9 bases from J, with 23 bases in between. The CDR3 consists of 16 residues. The CDR3 coding sequence is TGTGCCAGCAGTTTTAAAGGGGGGTACAGGGTACCACGCTACACCTTC. Translating it yields CASSFKGGYRVPRYTF.

This clonotype was counted between two and nine times. The chain combines TRBV30 with TRBJ2-1; 12 bases map to TRBD2. The J segment lost 8 bases and the V segment lost 5 bases, leaving 7 bases of the junction unmatched. Germline V gives CDR1 GTSNPN, CDR2 SVGIG (reference sequence). The CDR3 totals 14 residues. CDR3 residues: CAWGVTSGSDEQFF. CDR3 bases: TGTGCCTGGGGGGTGACTAGCGGGAGTGATGAGCAGTTCTTC.

This clonotype showed up just a few times. V usage is TRBV7-2 and J usage is TRBJ1-5, with a possible D match to TRBD1 (6 bases). The CDR3 spans 15 residues. Deletions cut 4 bases from V and 6 bases from J, with 16 bases between. Germline CDR1 is SGHTA and CDR2 is FQGNSA. CDR3: CASSSIGQSSQPQHF. The CDR3 bases are TGTGCCAGCAGCTCGATAGGACAGTCAAGTCAGCCCCAGCATTTT. The full variable domain, its missing parts supplied by reference TRBV7-2 and TRBJ1-5, is GAGVSQSPSNKVTEKGKDVELRCDPISGHTALYWYRQSLGQGLEFLIYFQGNSAPDKSGLPSDRFSAERTGGSVSTLTIQRTQQEDSAVYLCASSSIGQSSQPQHFGDGTRLSIL.

A word on this clonotype: A single base separates this from a much larger clone, so it may be a read error. V is TRBV12-3 or TRBV12-4 and J is TRBJ2-7; D may be TRBD1 (5 bases). Between the trimmed V and J ends, which lost 6 bases and 5 bases, there was a span of 8 bases. The CDR3 spans 11 residues. The CDR3 coding sequence is TGTGCCAGCAGGTTCAGGGACGAGCAGTACTTC. Protein product: CASRFRDEQYF.

The chain employs TRBV7-2 and TRBJ1-4, with 7 bases that match TRBD1. This CDR3 has 13 amino acids. With 5 bases clipped from V and 7 bases from J, the junction kept 4 bases outside the gene matches. CDR1 and CDR2 (germline): SGHTA, FQGNSA. The CDR3: CASSRDSPEKLFF. In DNA form, the CDR3 reads TGTGCCAGCAGCCGGGACAGCCCTGAAAAACTGTTTTTT.

This chain joins TRBV5-5 and TRBJ2-5, with 7 bases aligning to TRBD1. Germline V gene lookup returns CDR1 SGHKS and CDR2 YYEKEE (reference sequence). The CDR3 length is 16 residues. V lost 0 bases and J lost 3; bases outside the gene matches: 8. The CDR3 protein is CASSLGTGVAEETQYF. Written as DNA, the CDR3 is TGTGCCAGCAGCTTGGGAACAGGGGTAGCAGAAGAGACCCAGTACTTC.

The chain employs TRBV9 and TRBJ1-2; D is perhaps TRBD1 (6 bases). Germline CDR1 is SGDLS and CDR2 is YYNGEE. The CDR3 is made up of 14 amino acids. Trimming removed 6 bases from V and 4 bases from J, with 16 bases in between. The CDR3 is CASNKGTNPYGYTF. CDR3 nucleotides: TGTGCCAGCAACAAGGGGACAAACCCCTATGGCTACACCTTC.

This clonotype showed up many times. The rearrangement uses TRBV6-5 and TRBJ2-6; 7 nucleotides line up with TRBD1. This CDR3 is 15 amino acids long. Germline CDR1 reads MNHEY; CDR2 reads SVGAGI. V shed 5 bases, J shed 4 bases, and the junction held 5 bases outside the gene matches. The CDR3 sequence is CASSTTGSGANVLTF. CDR3 sequence (DNA): TGTGCCAGCAGTACGACAGGGTCCGGGGCCAACGTCCTGACTTTC.

CDR3 region: CASSYFGSYNEQFF. In DNA, the CDR3 is TGTGCCAGCAGTTACTTCGGCTCCTACAATGAGCAGTTCTTC. This chain connects TRBV6-5 to TRBJ2-1; D call uncertain. Germline V gives CDR1 MNHEY, CDR2 SVGAGI. The CDR3 loop spans 14 amino acids. V lost 1 base and J 0 bases, leaving 4 bases between the germline ends.

The gene calls are TRBV27 and TRBJ1-2; tentatively, D is TRBD1 (5 bases). Germline values: CDR1 MNHEY, CDR2 SMNVEV (reference sequence). CDR3 size: 15 residues. Trimming removed 6 bases at V and 1 base at J, with 15 bases between. Written as DNA, the CDR3 is TGTGCCAGCAGACCCAGCGACAGCCTTAACTATGGCTACACCTTC. Translating gives CASRPSDSLNYGYTF.

This clonotype came up many times. This chain connects TRBV2 to TRBJ2-1, with D uncertain. CDR1 SNHLY and CDR2 FYNNEI come from the germline V gene. Trimming stripped 2 bases from V and 5 bases from J, with 7 bases between. This CDR3 contains 13 residues. The CDR3 sequence is CASSETEHNEQFF. CDR3 coding DNA: TGTGCCAGCAGTGAAACGGAACACAATGAGCAGTTCTTC.

The J gene is TRBJ2-4, the V gene TRBV6-2 or TRBV6-3; 7 bases are a match to TRBD2. This CDR3 comprises 14 residues. CDR1 MNHEY and CDR2 SVGEGT come from the germline V gene. The ends lost 4 bases at V and 11 bases at J; junction bases unmatched: 11. CDR3 coding DNA: TGTGCCAGCAGTTTGGCTAGCGGCCTCGTCCTTCAGTACTTC. Protein product: CASSLASGLVLQYF.

This clonotype was recorded many times. The rearrangement links TRBV7-9 to TRBJ2-1; D may correspond to TRBD1 or TRBD2 (5 bases each). The germline V and J ends were trimmed by 4 bases and 0 bases, with 16 bases remaining between them. CDR1 is SEHNR, CDR2 FQNEAQ, per germline (reference sequence). This CDR3 is 17 amino acids long. CDR3 DNA: TGTGCCAGCAGCTCGAATACGGGGCCGAGCTCCTACAATGAGCAGTTCTTC. Translated, it gives CASSSNTGPSSYNEQFF.

This clonotype was seen repeatedly, ten times or more. The chain employs TRBV12-3 or TRBV12-4 and TRBJ1-2; TRBD1 might be the D (6 bases). The CDR3 sequence is 14 residues long. Trimming removed 3 bases from V and 3 bases from J, with 11 bases in between. CDR3 sequence (DNA): TGTGCCAGCAGTTTTCAGGCAGGGGACTATGGCTACACCTTC. This codes for CASSFQAGDYGYTF.

This clonotype was counted many times. The chain has TRBV12-3 or TRBV12-4 and TRBJ2-7; D remains unclear. Trimming took off 5 bases at V and 7 bases at J, with 12 bases between the two ends. There are 12 residues in the CDR3. The CDR3: CASSRIMEEQYF. The CDR3 DNA reads TGTGCCAGCAGTCGAATCATGGAGGAGCAGTACTTC.

V is TRBV5-1 and J is TRBJ2-2; no clear D gene. The CDR3 is 15 amino acids. The V gene lost 2 bases and the J gene lost 5 bases, with 13 bases spanning the gap. Looked up from germline, CDR1 is SGHRS and CDR2 is YFSETQ. The CDR3: CASSFAPTGTGELFF. CDR3 nucleotides: TGCGCCAGCAGCTTCGCCCCTACTGGGACCGGGGAGCTGTTTTTT.

This clonotype showed up just a few times. This chain connects TRBV5-1 to TRBJ1-6; a possible D gene is TRBD1 (5 bases). This CDR3 is 16 amino acids long. V lost 0 bases and J lost 4, with 11 bases in between. CDR1 and CDR2 from the germline V gene are SGHRS and YFSETQ. The CDR3 spells CASSLAGTAYNSPLHF. CDR3 nucleotides: TGCGCCAGCAGCTTGGCCGGGACGGCTTATAATTCACCCCTCCACTTT.

In its sample, this clonotype was seen many times. V gene TRBV11-2 combines with J gene TRBJ1-2; no reliable D call. V was cut by 0 bases and J by 3 bases, with 11 bases left in between. This CDR3 has 15 residues. Germline V CDR1 and CDR2: SGHAT, FQNNGV. CDR3 sequence reads: CASSLDRRSHYGYTF. The CDR3 DNA is TGTGCCAGCAGCTTAGACCGCAGATCCCACTATGGCTACACCTTC. The variable domain in full, with the rest retrieved from reference TRBV11-2 and TRBJ1-2, is EAGVAQSPRYKIIEKRQSVAFWCNPISGHATLYWYQQILGQGPKLLIQFQNNGVVDDSQLPKDRFSAERLKGVDSTLKIQPAKLEDSAVYLCASSLDRRSHYGYTFGSGTRLTVV.

J is TRBJ2-4 and V is TRBV11-2; D may be TRBD2 (6 bases). Trimming pared 0 bases from V and 0 bases from J, leaving 9 bases between. The CDR3 extends over 16 amino acids. Germline CDR1 is SGHAT and CDR2 is FQNNGV. For the CDR3, the DNA is TGTGCCAGCAGCTTAGATGGAGCGGGAGCCAAAAACATTCAGTACTTC. Translated, it gives CASSLDGAGAKNIQYF.

This clonotype was found a few times. The gene calls are TRBV6-6 and TRBJ2-7; 9 bases line up with TRBD2. Germline CDR1 MNHNY, CDR2 SVGAGI (reference sequence). Germline trimming cut 8 bases from V and 3 bases from J; bases unmatched to any gene: 14. CDR3 length equals 16 residues. The CDR3 reads CASRHKELAGRYEQYF. The CDR3 DNA reads TGTGCCAGCCGTCACAAGGAACTAGCGGGCCGCTACGAGCAGTACTTC.

This clonotype showed up just a few times. The rearrangement uses TRBV5-1 and TRBJ1-5; 7 nucleotides line up with TRBD1. The CDR3 loop spans 15 amino acids. Unmatched junction bases numbered 7, after V lost 3 bases and J lost 4 bases. The germline V gene has CDR1 SGHRS and CDR2 YFSETQ. CDR3 residues: CASSSTTGWNQPQHF. For the CDR3, the DNA is TGCGCCAGCAGCTCCACGACAGGGTGGAATCAGCCCCAGCATTTT. Together with reference TRBV5-1 and TRBJ1-5, the CDR3 gives the full variable domain: KAGVTQTPRYLIKTRGQQVTLSCSPISGHRSVSWYQQTPGQGLQFLFEYFSETQRNKGNFPGRFSGRQFSNSRSEMNVSTLELGDSALYLCASSSTTGWNQPQHFGDGTRLSIL.

The V call is TRBV7-2, the J call TRBJ2-7; D gene uncertain. This CDR3 spans 14 amino acids. Trimming took off 4 bases at V and 3 bases at J, with 13 bases between the two ends. Germline V lookup: CDR1 SGHTA, CDR2 FQGNSA. CDR3: CASSSERGHYEQYF. The CDR3 DNA reads as TGTGCCAGCAGCTCCGAGAGAGGTCACTACGAGCAGTACTTC.

This clonotype appeared many times. The V gene is TRBV12-3 or TRBV12-4, the J gene TRBJ1-3; D is uncertain. The CDR3 length is 16 residues. V was clipped by 5 bases and J by 0 bases, with 14 bases between them. CDR3 region: CASSRHTAFSGNTIYF. The CDR3 nucleotides read TGTGCCAGCAGTCGCCATACGGCCTTCTCTGGAAACACCATATATTTT.

This clonotype was counted at least ten times. CDR3 coding DNA: TGTGCCAGCAGCCAAGATCGAGAGGGACCACTGTCCTACGAGCAGTACTTC. Translated, it gives CASSQDREGPLSYEQYF. The chain carries TRBV3-1 and TRBJ2-7; D assignment may be TRBD1 or TRBD2 (5 bases each). The V and J ends lost 0 bases and 1 base respectively, with 16 bases between them. The CDR3 is 17 residues long. From germline, CDR1 is LGHDT and CDR2 YNNKEL (reference sequence).

This clonotype was seen at least ten times. The rearrangement links TRBV2 to TRBJ1-5; D call uncertain. V lost 7 bases to trimming and J lost 0 bases, with 7 bases between them. The V gene's germline CDR1 is SNHLY and CDR2 FYNNEI. The CDR3 extends over 13 amino acids. CDR3 bases: TGTGCCAGCAAATACGATAGCAATCAGCCCCAGCATTTT. It is translated as CASKYDSNQPQHF.

This clonotype was recorded at least ten times. The V call is TRBV5-4, the J call TRBJ1-1, with D maybe TRBD1 (6 bases). Per germline, CDR1 SGHNT and CDR2 YYREEE (reference sequence). V lost 5 bases to trimming and J lost 2 bases, with 19 bases between them. The CDR3 covers 16 residues. In DNA, the CDR3 is TGTGCCAGCAGAGATTATAGGGGGGCGGATAACACTGAAGCTTTCTTT. Protein product: CASRDYRGADNTEAFF.